This TCR beta chain was recorded in a study of blood T cell repertoires in COVID-19. The table came from immunoSEQ multiplex PCR; TCRdb's copy has only in-frame clones and leaves some out. The repertoire holds about 250,000 clones, with roughly four fifths as singletons. The length of the CDR3 is 10 residues. V was clipped by 2 bases and J by 11 bases, with 7 bases between them. Germline CDR1 and CDR2: SGHRS and YFSETQ. This sequence joins TRBV5-1 and TRBJ1-1, with D unclear. The receptor comes from a man older than 75 with acute or convalescent COVID-19. The sequenced sample was peripheral blood. CDR3 amino acids: CASSFRWAFF. The CDR3 bases are TGCGCCAGCAGCTTCAGATGGGCTTTCTTT. The full variable domain, its missing parts supplied by reference TRBV5-1 and TRBJ1-1, is KAGVTQTPRYLIKTRGQQVTLSCSPISGHRSVSWYQQTPGQGLQFLFEYFSETQRNKGNFPGRFSGRQFSNSRSEMNVSTLELGDSALYLCASSFRWAFFGQGTRLTVV.